The entry below describes one T cell receptor beta chain. Sequencing ends 3 residues short of the CDR3 end; the germline J gene provides the rest. These data originate in a study of T cells in women clearing cervical HPV infection. Method: immunoSEQ multiplex PCR; TCRdb's copy keeps in-frame clones and lacks some. This sample lists 36,000 or so clones; its ten largest clones have under 8.5%. The CDR3 contains 17 residues. Germline assignment: CDR1 MNHEY and CDR2 SVGEGT. Losses at the gene ends were 6 bases for V and 1 base for J; bases not matched to a gene: 15. This chain connects TRBV6-2 or TRBV6-3 to TRBJ2-7; the match to TRBD1 covers 7 bases. Input material: blood buffy coat. This clonotype originated in a woman aged 18 to 75 with a cervical HPV16 infection that either progressed to CIN3+ or cleared (not recorded which). The CDR3 DNA, read in part, is TGTGCCAGCAGCCGAGCCCCGGGACAGCGGACTTCCTACGAG. Translation gives CASSRAPGQRTSYE. In full, the CDR3 is CASSRAPGQRTSYEQYF.